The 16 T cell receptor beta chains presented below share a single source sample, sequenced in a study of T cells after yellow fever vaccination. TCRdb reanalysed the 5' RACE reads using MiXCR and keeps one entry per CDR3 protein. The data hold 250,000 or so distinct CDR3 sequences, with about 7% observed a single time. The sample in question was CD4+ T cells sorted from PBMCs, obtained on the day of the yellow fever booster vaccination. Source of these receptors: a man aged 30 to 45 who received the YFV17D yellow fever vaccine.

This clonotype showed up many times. This CDR3 is CASTYSLAGTYEQYF. CDR3 sequence (DNA): TGTGCCAGCACCTACTCACTAGCGGGAACCTACGAGCAGTACTTC. The V call is TRBV6-2 or TRBV6-3, the J call TRBJ2-7; 10 positions match TRBD2. The CDR3 sequence is 15 residues long. Trimming cost V 7 bases and J 2 bases; bases outside gene matches: 8. Germline lookup yields CDR1 MNHEY and CDR2 SVGEGT.

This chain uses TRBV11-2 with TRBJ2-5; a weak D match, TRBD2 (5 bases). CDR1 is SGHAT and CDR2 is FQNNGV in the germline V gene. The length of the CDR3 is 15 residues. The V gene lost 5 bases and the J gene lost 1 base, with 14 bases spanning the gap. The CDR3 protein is CASSQGRRGQETQYF. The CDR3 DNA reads TGTGCCAGCAGCCAAGGTAGACGGGGCCAAGAGACCCAGTACTTC.

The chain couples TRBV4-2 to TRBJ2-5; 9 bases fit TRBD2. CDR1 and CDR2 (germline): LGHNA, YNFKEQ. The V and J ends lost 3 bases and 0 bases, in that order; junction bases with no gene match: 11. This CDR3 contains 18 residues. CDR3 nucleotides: TGTGCCAGCAGCCACGGGGAAGCGGGAGGCCCGTACCAAGAGACCCAGTACTTC. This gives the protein CASSHGEAGGPYQETQYF.

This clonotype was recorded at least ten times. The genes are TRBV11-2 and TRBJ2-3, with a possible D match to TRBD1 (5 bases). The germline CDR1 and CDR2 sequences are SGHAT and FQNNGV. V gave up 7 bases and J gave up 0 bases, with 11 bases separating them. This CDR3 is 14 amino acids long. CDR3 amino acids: CASTRTLSTDTQYF. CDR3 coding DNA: TGTGCCAGCACCCGGACACTTAGCACAGATACGCAGTATTTT.

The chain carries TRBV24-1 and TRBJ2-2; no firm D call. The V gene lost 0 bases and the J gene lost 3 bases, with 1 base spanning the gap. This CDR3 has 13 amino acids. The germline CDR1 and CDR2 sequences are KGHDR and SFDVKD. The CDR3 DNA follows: TGTGCCACCAGTGATTTGTACACCGGGGAGCTGTTTTTT. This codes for CATSDLYTGELFF.

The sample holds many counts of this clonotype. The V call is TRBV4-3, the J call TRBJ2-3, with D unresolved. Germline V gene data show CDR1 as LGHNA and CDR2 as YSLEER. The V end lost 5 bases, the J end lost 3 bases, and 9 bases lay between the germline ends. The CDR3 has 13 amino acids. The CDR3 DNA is TGCGCCAGCAGCAGCCCTTTTACAGATACGCAGTATTTT. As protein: CASSSPFTDTQYF.

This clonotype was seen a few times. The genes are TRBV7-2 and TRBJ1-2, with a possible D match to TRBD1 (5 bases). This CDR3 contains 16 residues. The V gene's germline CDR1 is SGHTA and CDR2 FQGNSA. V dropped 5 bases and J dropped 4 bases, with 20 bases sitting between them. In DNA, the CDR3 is TGTGCCAGCAGCGAAATCAGGACCCTGGGGGGCTATGGCTACACCTTC. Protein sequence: CASSEIRTLGGYGYTF.

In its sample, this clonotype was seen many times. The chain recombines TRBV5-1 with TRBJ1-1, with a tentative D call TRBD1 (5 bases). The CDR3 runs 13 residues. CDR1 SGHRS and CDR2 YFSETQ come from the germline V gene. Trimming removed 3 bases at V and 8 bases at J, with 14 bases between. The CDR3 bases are TGCGCCAGCAGCTCCAGGGAGGAAGAAGAAGCTTTCTTT. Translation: CASSSREEEEAFF.

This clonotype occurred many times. CDR3 sequence (DNA): TGCGCCAGCAGCCCGGGACTAGCGGGAGTCTCCTACGAGCAGTACTTC. It specifies CASSPGLAGVSYEQYF. The rearrangement joins TRBV5-1 to TRBJ2-7; TRBD2 matches at 14 bases. The CDR3 is 16 amino acids. With V trimmed by 4 bases and J by 0 bases, 3 bases remained unmatched. Germline assignment: CDR1 SGHRS and CDR2 YFSETQ.

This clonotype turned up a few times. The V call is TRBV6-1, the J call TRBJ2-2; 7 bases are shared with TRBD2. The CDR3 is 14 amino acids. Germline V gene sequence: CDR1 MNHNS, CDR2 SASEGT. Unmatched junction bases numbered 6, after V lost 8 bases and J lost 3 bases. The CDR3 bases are TGTGCCAGCCAAAGGCGGGAGCACACCGGGGAGCTGTTTTTT. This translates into CASQRREHTGELFF.

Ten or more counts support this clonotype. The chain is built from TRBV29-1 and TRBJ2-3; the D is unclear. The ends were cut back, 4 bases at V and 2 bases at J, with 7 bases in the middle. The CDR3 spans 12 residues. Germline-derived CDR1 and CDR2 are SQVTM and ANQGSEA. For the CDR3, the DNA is TGCAGCGTTGGCTCATACACAGATACGCAGTATTTT. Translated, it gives CSVGSYTDTQYF.

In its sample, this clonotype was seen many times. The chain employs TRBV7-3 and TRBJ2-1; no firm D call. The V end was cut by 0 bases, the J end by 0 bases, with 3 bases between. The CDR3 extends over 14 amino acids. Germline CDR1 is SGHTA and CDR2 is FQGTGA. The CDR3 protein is CASSLTASYNEQFF. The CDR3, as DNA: TGTGCCAGCAGCTTAACAGCCTCCTACAATGAGCAGTTCTTC.

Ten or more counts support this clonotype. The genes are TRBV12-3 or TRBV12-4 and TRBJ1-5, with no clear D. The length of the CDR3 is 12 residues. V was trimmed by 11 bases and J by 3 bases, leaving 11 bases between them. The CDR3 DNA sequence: TGTGCCGTTAATCGGGCCAATCAGCCCCAGCATTTT. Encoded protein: CAVNRANQPQHF.

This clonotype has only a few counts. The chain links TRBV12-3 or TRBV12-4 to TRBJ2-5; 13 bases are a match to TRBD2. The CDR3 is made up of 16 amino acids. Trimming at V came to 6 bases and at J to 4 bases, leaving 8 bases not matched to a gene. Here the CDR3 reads CASSGGGLAGRETQYF. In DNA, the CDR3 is TGTGCCAGCAGCGGGGGGGGACTAGCGGGGCGAGAGACCCAGTACTTC.

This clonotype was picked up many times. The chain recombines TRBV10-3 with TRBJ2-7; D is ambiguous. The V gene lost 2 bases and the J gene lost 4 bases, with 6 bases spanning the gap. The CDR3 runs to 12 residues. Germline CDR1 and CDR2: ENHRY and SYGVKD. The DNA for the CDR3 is TGTGCCATCAGTGAGCTCCGTTACGAGCAGTACTTC. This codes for CAISELRYEQYF.

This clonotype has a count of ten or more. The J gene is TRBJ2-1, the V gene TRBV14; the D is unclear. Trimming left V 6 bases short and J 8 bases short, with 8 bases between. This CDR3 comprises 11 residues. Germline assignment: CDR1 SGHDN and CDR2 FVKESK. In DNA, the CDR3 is TGTGCCAGCAGTCGAGGATATGAGCAGTTCTTC. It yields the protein CASSRGYEQFF.